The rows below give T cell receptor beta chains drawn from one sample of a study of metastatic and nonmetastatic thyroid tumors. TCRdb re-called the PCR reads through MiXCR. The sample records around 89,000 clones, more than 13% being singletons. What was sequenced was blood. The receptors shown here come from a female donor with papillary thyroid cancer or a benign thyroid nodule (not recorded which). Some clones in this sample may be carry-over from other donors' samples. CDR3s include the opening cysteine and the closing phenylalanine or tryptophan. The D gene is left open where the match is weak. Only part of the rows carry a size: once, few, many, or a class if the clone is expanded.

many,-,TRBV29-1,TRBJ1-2,TGCAGCGTTAACACAAACTATGGCTACACCTTC,CSVNTNYGYTF
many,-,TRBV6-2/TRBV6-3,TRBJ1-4,TGTGCCAGCAATAGGGGGATGGATGAAAAACTGTTTTTT,CASNRGMDEKLFF
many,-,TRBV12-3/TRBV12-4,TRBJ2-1,TGTGCCAGCAGTTTAATGGGAAATGAGCAGTTCTTC,CASSLMGNEQFF
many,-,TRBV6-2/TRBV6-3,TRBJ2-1,TGTGCCAGCAGTTCCCCCGGGGGTGATGAGCAGTTCTTC,CASSSPGGDEQFF
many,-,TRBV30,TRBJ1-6,TGTGCCTGGAGGGAACAAGGGGTTGGTTCACCCCTCCACTTT,CAWREQGVGSPLHF
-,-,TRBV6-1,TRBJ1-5,TGTGCCAGCAGAAACCTTCACAGCTCTACTGGCAATCAGCCCCAGCATTTT,CASRNLHSSTGNQPQHF
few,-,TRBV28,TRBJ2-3,TGTGCCAGTCTGGGACACACCCGTAGCACAGATACGCAGTATTTT,CASLGHTRSTDTQYF
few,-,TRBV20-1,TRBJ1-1,TGCAGTGCTACGGAGCACACTGAAGCTTTCTTT,CSATEHTEAFF
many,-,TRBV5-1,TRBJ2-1,TGCGCCAGCAGCTCTGGGGGGTTATACAATGAGCAGTTCTTC,CASSSGGLYNEQFF
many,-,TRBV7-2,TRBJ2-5,TGTGCCAGCAGCTTGGGTCAGGGGAAAGAGACCCAGTACTTC,CASSLGQGKETQYF
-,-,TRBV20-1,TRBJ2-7,TGCAGTGCTAGGGCTACCTACGGGAAGTACTTC,CSARATYGKYF
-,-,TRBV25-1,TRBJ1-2,TGTGCCAGCAGTGAATGGAGTCAGGGTGGAGGCTGCACCTTC,CASSEWSQGGGCTF
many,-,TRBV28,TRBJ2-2,TGTGCCAGCAGTTTATTCGGGGGACAGCTGTTTTTT,CASSLFGGQLFF
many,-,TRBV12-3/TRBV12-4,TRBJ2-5,TGTGCCAGCAGTTTAGGAGGCGGGGGCGGGGTGAAGACCCAGTACTTC,CASSLGGGGGVKTQYF
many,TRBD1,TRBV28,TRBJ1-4,TGTGCCAGCAGCTCACCGGGGACAGCTAATGAAAAACTGTTTTTT,CASSSPGTANEKLFF
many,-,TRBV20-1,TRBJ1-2,TGCAGTGCACCCGGAGCTAACTATGGCTACACCTTC,CSAPGANYGYTF
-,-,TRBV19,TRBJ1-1,TGTGCCGGTAGTCCGGTACAGGGAGGGATCACTGAAGCTTTCTTT,CAGSPVQGGITEAFF
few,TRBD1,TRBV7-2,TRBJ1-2,TGTGCCAGCAGACATTACCGCCAGGAAAGGGGGCCCTATGGCTACACCTTC,CASRHYRQERGPYGYTF
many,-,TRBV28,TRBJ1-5,TGTGCCAGCCGCTTCGTGGGGGTGATGGGCAATCAGCCCCAGCATTTT,CASRFVGVMGNQPQHF
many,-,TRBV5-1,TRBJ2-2,TGCGCCAGCAGGTCCAATCGGGTCACCGGGGAGCTGTTTTTT,CASRSNRVTGELFF
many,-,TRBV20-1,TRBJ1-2,TGCAGTGGGGGTGGAAGTTCCTATGGCTACACCTTC,CSGGGSSYGYTF
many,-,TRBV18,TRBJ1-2,TGTGCCAGCTCAGCAGATAGGTTCTTCTTCTCTGGCTACACCTTC,CASSADRFFFSGYTF
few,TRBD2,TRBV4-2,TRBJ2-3,TGTGCCAGCAGCCCTAGTTGGCGGGGGGGTGTTTCAGATACGCAGTATTTT,CASSPSWRGGVSDTQYF
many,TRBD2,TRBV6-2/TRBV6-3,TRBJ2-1,TGTGCCAGCAGTTACCGTGGGGGGGTTTCGGGGAATGAGCAGTTCTTC,CASSYRGGVSGNEQFF
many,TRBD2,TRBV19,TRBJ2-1,TGTGCCAGTAGTAGTGGACTAGCGGGGGGCCACCTGAGGGCCAATGAGCAGTTCTTC,CASSSGLAGGHLRANEQFF
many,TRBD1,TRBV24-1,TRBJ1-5,TGTGCCACCAGTGATCACAGGGGCCGCAGTGACTATAGCAATCAGCCCCAGCATTTT,CATSDHRGRSDYSNQPQHF
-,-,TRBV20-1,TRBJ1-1,TGCAGTGCTAGTTCAGCATTGAACACTGAAGCTTTCTTT,CSASSALNTEAFF
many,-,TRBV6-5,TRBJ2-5,TGTGCCAGCCGGGTCAGCCCCAAAGAGACCCAGTACTTC,CASRVSPKETQYF
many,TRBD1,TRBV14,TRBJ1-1,TGTGCCAGCAGCTCCTGGACAGGTATGAACACTGAAGCTTTCTTT,CASSSWTGMNTEAFF
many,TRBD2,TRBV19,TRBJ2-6,TGTGCCAGTAGGATCCCTGAGGGGAGGGCTGGGGCCAACGTCCTGACTTTC,CASRIPEGRAGANVLTF
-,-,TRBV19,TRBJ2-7,TGTGCCAGTAGTACCGTCCCAACGTGGGTGCACGAGCAGTACTTC,CASSTVPTWVHEQYF
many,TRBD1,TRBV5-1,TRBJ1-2,TGCGCCAGCAGCCTCAACAGGGGGCGGGATGGCTACACCTTC,CASSLNRGRDGYTF
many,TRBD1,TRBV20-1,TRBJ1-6,TGCAGTGCTAGAGATGCCCGGACAGGGAACTATAATTCACCCCTCCACTTT,CSARDARTGNYNSPLHF
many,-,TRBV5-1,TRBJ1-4,TGCGCCAGCAGCTTGGCAGGGCAAGAACTGTTTTTT,CASSLAGQELFF
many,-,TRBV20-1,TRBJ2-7,TGCAGTGCTAGTCTGGGGAGCTCCTACGAGCAGTACTTC,CSASLGSSYEQYF
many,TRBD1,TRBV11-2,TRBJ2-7,TGTGCCAGCAGCTCCTCTTACCGGGACAGGGCCTACGAGCAGTACTTC,CASSSSYRDRAYEQYF
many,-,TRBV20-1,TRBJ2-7,TGCAGTGCTCTCGGGACGCCCTACGAGCAGTACTTC,CSALGTPYEQYF
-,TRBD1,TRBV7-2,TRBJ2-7,TGTGCCAGCAGCTTATATCGGACAGGGATTTACGAGCAGTACTTC,CASSLYRTGIYEQYF
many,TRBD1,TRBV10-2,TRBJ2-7,TGCGCCAGCAGTGCGGACAGGGCCTACGAGCAGTACTTC,CASSADRAYEQYF
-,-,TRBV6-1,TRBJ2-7,TGTGCCAGCACGGATGGACTCACCTACGATCAGTACTTC,CASTDGLTYDQYF
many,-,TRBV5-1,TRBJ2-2,TGCGCCAGCAGCTTGACCGGCAGGGAAGCGGCCGGGGAGCTGTTTTTT,CASSLTGREAAGELFF
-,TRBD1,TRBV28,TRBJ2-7,TGTGCCAGCAGACAGGGGGCGTACGAGCAGTACTTC,CASRQGAYEQYF